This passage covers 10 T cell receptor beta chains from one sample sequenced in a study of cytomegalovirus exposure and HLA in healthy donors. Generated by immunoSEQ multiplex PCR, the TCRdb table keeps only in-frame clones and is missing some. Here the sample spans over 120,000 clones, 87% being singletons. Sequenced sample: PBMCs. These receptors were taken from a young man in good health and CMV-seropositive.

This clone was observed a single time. CDR3 DNA sequence: TGTGCCAGCAGCGTTGGGGCCGTTGGCACAGATACGCAGTATTTT. It codes for CASSVGAVGTDTQYF. This chain links TRBV6-6 with TRBJ2-3; tentatively, D is TRBD1 (5 bases). Germline CDR1 and CDR2: MNHNY and SVGAGI (reference sequence). The CDR3 runs to 15 residues. V lost 6 bases and J 1 base, leaving 14 bases between the germline ends.

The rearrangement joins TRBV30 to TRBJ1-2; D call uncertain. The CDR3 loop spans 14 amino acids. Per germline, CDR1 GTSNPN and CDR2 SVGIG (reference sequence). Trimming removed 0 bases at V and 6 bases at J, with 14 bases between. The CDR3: CAWSVMRARNGYTF. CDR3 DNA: TGTGCCTGGAGTGTAATGCGGGCACGGAATGGCTACACCTTC. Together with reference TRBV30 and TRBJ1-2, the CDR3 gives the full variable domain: SQTIHQWPATLVQPVGSPLSLECTVEGTSNPNLYWYRQAAGRGLQLLFYSVGIGQISSEVPQNLSASRPQDRQFILSSKKLLLSDSGFYLCAWSVMRARNGYTFGSGTRLTVV.

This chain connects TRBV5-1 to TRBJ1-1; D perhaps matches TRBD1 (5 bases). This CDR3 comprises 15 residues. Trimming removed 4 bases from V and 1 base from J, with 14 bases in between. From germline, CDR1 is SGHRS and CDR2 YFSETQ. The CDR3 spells CASSLFSGENTEAFF. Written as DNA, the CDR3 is TGCGCCAGCAGCCTCTTTTCGGGGGAGAACACTGAAGCTTTCTTT.

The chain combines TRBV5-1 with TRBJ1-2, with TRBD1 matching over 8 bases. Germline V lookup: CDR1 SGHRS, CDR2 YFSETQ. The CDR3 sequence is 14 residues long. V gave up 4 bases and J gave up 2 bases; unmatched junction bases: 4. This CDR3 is CASSPRQGNYGYTF. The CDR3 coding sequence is TGCGCCAGCAGCCCCCGACAGGGGAACTATGGCTACACCTTC.

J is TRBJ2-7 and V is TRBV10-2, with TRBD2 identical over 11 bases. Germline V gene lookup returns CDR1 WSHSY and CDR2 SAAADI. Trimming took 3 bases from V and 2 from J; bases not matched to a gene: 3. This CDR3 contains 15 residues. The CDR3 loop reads CASSETSGGAYEQYF. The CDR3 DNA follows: TGCGCCAGCAGTGAAACTAGCGGGGGAGCCTACGAGCAGTACTTC.

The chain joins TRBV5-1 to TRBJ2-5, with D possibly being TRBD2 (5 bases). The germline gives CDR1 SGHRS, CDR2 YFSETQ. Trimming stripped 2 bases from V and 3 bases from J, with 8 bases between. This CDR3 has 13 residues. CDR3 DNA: TGCGCCAGCAGCTTCAATAGCGAAGAGACCCAGTACTTC. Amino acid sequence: CASSFNSEETQYF.

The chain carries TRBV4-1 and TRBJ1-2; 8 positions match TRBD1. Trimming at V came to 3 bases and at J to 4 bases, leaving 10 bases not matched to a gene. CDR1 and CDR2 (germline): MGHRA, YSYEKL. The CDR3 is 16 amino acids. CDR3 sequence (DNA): TGCGCCAGCAGCCACCTGCTAACAGGGGGAGGCTATGGCTACACCTTC. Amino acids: CASSHLLTGGGYGYTF.

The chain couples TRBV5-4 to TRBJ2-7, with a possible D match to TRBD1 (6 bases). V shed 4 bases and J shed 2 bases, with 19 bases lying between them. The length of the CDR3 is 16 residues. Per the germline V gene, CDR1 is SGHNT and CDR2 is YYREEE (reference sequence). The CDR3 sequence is CASSPRGGRDTYEQYF. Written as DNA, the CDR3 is TGTGCCAGCAGCCCACGGGGCGGCAGGGACACCTACGAGCAGTACTTC.

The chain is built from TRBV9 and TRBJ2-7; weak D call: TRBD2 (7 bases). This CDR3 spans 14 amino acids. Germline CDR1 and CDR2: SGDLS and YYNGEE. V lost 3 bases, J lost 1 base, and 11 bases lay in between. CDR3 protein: CASSDGGHSYEQYF. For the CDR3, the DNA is TGTGCCAGCAGCGACGGGGGGCATTCCTACGAGCAGTACTTC. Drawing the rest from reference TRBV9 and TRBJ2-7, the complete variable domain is DSGVTQTPKHLITATGQRVTLRCSPRSGDLSVYWYQQSLDQGLQFLIQYYNGEERAKGNILERFSAQQFPDLHSELNLSSLELGDSALYFCASSDGGHSYEQYFGPGTRLTVT.

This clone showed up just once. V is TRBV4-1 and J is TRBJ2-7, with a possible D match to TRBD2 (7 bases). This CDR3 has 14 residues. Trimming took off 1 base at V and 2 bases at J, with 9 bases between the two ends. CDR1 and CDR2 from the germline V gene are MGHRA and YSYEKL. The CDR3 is CASSQGGGAYEQYF. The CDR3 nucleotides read TGCGCCAGCAGCCAAGGGGGGGGCGCCTACGAGCAGTACTTC.